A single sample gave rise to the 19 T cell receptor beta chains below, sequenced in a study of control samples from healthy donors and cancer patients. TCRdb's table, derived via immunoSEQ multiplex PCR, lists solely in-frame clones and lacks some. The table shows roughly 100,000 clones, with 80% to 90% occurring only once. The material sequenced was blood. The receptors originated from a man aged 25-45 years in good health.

CDR3 DNA: TGTGCCAGCAGCCCCGGACCGACCTGGGGGGAGACCCAGTACTTC. Its protein is CASSPGPTWGETQYF. The V and J genes are TRBV4-2 and TRBJ2-5; TRBD1 or TRBD2 may be the D gene (5 bases each). The CDR3 spans 15 residues. V was cut by 4 bases and J by 5 bases, with 17 bases left in between. CDR1 is LGHNA and CDR2 is YNFKEQ in the germline V gene.

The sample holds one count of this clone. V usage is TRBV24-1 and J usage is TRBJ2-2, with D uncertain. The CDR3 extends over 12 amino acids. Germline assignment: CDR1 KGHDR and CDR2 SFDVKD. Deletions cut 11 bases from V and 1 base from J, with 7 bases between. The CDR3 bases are TGTGCCATCGCTATGAACACCGGGGAGCTGTTTTTT. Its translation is CAIAMNTGELFF.

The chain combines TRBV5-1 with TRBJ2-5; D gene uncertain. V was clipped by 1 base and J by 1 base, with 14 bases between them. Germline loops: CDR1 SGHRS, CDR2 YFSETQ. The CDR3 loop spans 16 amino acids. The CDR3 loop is CASSLNPGQLQETQYF. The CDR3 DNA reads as TGCGCCAGCAGCTTGAACCCTGGGCAGCTCCAAGAGACCCAGTACTTC.

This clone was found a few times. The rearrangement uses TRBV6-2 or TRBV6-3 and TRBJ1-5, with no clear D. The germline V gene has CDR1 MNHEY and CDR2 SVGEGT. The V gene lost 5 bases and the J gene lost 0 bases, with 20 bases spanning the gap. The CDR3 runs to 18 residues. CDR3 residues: CASSPTTPSHVSNQPQHF. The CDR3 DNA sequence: TGTGCCAGCAGTCCCACTACACCATCCCATGTTAGCAATCAGCCCCAGCATTTT.

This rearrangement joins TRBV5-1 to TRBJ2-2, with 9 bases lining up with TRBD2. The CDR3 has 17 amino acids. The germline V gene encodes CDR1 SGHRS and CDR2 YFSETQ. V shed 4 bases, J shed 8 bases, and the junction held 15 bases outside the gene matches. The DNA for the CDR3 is TGCGCCAGCAGCCTGGTATCGACGGCGGGAGGGCCGGGGGAGCTGTTTTTT. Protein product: CASSLVSTAGGPGELFF.

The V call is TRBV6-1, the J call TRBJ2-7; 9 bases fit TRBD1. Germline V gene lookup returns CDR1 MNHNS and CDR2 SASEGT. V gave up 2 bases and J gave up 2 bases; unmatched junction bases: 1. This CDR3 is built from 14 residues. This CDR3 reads CASSEWDRAYEQYF. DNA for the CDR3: TGTGCCAGCAGTGAATGGGACAGGGCCTACGAGCAGTACTTC.

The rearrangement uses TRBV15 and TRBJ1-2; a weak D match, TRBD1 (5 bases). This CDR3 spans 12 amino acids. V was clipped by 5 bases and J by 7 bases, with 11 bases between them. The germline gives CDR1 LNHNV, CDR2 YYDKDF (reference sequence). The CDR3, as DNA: TGTGCCACCAGCCCAGGGACCCCTGGCTACACCTTC. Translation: CATSPGTPGYTF.

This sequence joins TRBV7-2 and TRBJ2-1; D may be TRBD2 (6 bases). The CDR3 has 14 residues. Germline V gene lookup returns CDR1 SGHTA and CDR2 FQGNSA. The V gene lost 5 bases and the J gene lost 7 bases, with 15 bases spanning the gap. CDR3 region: CASSPGLRNNEQFF. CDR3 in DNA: TGTGCCAGCAGCCCTGGACTACGCAATAATGAGCAGTTCTTC.

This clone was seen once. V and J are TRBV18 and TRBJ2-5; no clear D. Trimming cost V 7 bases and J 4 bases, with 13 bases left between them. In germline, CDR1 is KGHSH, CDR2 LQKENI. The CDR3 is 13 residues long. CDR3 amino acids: CASLTARGETQYF. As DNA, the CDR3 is TGTGCCAGCTTAACCGCCAGAGGAGAGACCCAGTACTTC. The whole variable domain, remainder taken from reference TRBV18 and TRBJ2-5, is NAGVMQNPRHLVRRRGQEARLRCSPMKGHSHVYWYRQLPEEGLKFMVYLQKENIIDESGMPKERFSAEFPKEGPSILRIQQVVRGDSAAYFCASLTARGETQYFGPGTRLLVL.

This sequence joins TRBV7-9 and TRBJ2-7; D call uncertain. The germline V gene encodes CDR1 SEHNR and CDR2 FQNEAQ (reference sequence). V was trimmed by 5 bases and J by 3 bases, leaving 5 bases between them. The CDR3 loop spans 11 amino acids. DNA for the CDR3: TGTGCCAGCAGCCCGAACTACGAGCAGTACTTC. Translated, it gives CASSPNYEQYF.

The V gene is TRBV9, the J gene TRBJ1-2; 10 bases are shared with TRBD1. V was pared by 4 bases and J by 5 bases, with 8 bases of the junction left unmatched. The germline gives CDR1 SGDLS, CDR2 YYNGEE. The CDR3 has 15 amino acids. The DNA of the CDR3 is TGTGCCAGCAGCCCAAACCCGGGACAGGGGTATGGCTACACCTTC. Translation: CASSPNPGQGYGYTF.

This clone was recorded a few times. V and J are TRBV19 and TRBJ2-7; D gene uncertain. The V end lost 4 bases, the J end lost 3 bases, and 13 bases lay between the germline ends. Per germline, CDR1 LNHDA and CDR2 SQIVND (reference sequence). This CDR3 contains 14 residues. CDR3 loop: CASSRETTLYEQYF. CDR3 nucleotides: TGTGCCAGTAGTAGAGAGACAACTCTCTACGAGCAGTACTTC.

In nucleotides, the CDR3 is TGTGCCAGCAGCCGGGACATAAACACCGGGGAGCTGTTTTTT. It codes for CASSRDINTGELFF. The chain recombines TRBV11-2 with TRBJ2-2, with D possibly TRBD1 on 6 matching bases. Germline CDR1 is SGHAT and CDR2 is FQNNGV. CDR3 length: 14 residues. Trimming shortened V by 5 bases and J by 2 bases, and 9 bases separated the two germline ends.

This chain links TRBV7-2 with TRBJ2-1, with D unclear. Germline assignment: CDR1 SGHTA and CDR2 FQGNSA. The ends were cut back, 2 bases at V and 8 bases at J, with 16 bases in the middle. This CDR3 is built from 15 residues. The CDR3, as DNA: TGTGCCAGCAGCTTATCAGCTAACCCACTCGATGAGCAGTTCTTC. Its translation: CASSLSANPLDEQFF.

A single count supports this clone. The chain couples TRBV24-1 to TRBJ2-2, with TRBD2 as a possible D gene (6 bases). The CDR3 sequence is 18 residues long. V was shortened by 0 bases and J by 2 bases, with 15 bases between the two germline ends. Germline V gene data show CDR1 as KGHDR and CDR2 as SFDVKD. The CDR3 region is CATSDLLVWRGNTGELFF. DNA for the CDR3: TGTGCCACCAGTGATTTGCTCGTATGGAGGGGAAACACCGGGGAGCTGTTTTTT.

Written as DNA, the CDR3 is TGTGCCAGCAGGGGGACAGGGGCCTACGAGCAGTACTTC. Protein: CASRGTGAYEQYF. The V gene is TRBV12-3 or TRBV12-4, the J gene TRBJ2-7; 10 bases match TRBD1. The CDR3 totals 13 residues. V lost 6 bases to trimming and J lost 2 bases; unmatched junction nucleotides: 1.

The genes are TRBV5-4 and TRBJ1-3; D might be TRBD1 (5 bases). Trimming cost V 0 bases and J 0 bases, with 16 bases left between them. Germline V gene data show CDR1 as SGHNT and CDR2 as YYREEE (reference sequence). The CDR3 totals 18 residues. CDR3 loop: CASSLGDDGLPSGNTIYF. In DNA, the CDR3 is TGTGCCAGCAGCTTGGGGGACGACGGGCTACCCTCTGGAAACACCATATATTTT.

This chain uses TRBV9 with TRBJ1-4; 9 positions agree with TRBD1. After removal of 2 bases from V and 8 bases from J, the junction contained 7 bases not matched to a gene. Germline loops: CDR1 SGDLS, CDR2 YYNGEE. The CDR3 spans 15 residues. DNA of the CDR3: TGTGCCAGCAGCGTGGCCGGGACAGGGAACGAAAAACTGTTTTTT. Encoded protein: CASSVAGTGNEKLFF.

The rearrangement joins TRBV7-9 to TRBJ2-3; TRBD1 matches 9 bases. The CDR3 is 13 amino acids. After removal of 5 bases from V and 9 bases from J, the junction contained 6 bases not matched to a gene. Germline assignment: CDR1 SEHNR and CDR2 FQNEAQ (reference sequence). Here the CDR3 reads CASSRIQGATQYF. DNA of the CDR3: TGTGCCAGCAGCCGAATACAGGGGGCAACGCAGTATTTT.